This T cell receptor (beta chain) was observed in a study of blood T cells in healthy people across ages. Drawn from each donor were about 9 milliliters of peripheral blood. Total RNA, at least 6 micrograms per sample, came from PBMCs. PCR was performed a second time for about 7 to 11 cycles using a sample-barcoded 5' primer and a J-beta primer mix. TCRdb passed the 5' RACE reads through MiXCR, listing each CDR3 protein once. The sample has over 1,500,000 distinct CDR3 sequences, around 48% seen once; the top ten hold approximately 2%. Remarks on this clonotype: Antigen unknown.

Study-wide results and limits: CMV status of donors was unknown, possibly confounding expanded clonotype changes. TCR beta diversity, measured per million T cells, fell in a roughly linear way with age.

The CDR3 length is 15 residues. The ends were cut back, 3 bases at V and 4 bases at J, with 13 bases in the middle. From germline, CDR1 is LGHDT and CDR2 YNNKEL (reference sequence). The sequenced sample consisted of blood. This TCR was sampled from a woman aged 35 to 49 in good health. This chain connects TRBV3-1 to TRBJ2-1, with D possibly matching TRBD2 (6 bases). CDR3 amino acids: CASSHVDYLYNEQFF. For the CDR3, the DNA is TGTGCCAGCAGCCACGTGGACTACCTTTACAATGAGCAGTTCTTC.